Described below is a single T cell receptor beta chain sequence and its context. The CDR3 runs 12 residues. Trimming took 4 bases from V and 2 from J, leaving 9 bases between them. Germline V gene sequence: CDR1 DFQATT, CDR2 SNEGSKA (reference sequence). Clones were sequenced by immunoSEQ multiplex PCR, and TCRdb holds only the in-frame ones, with some missing. The sample records 95,000 to 100,000 clones, about 88% being singletons. The record originates from a study of T cell responses to AZD1222 COVID-19 vaccine. This TCR came from an adult who received the AZD1222 COVID-19 vaccine. This sample comprised peripheral blood, obtained 28 days after the second AZD1222 dose. V is TRBV20-1 and J is TRBJ2-7; D remains unclear. The CDR3 loop reads CSATERAYEQYF. The CDR3, as DNA: TGCAGTGCTACTGAAAGGGCCTACGAGCAGTACTTC.